Listed below are T cell receptor beta chains from one sample, sequenced in a study of blood T cell repertoires in COVID-19. Produced via immunoSEQ multiplex PCR; TCRdb's table is partial and in-frame only. The table records about 430,000 clones, approximately 90% of them present only once. The sequencing sample was made of PBMCs or T cells enriched from blood (not recorded which). All receptors come from a woman between 18 and 29 years old who had been exposed to COVID-19. Each CDR3 is given with its conserved first and last residue. The D gene is left open where the match is weak. Clone size, where shown, is once, few, many, or a class for clones that have expanded.

TRBV2,NA,NA,TRBJ2-7,TGTGCCAGCAGCCAAAACGGCTACGAGCAGTACTTC,CASSQNGYEQYF
TRBV6-5,TRBD1,NA,TRBJ1-6,TGTGCCAGCAGCCGGGACAGGAGAAATTCACCCCTCCACTTT,CASSRDRRNSPLHF
TRBV18,TRBD2,once,TRBJ2-1,TGTGCCAGCTCACCTCTCAGGAGCGGGGACTCCTACAATGAGCAGTTCTTC,CASSPLRSGDSYNEQFF
TRBV6-4,NA,NA,TRBJ2-3,TGTGCCAGCAGTGTAGCGGGTTCCGGGGGCGCAGATACGCAGTATTTT,CASSVAGSGGADTQYF
TRBV19,TRBD1,NA,TRBJ1-6,TGTGCCAGTAGTATAGGACTACAGGGGTATAATTCACCCCTCCACTTT,CASSIGLQGYNSPLHF
TRBV2,TRBD1,NA,TRBJ1-6,TGTGCCAGCGGACAGGAGAGCTCCTATAATTCACCCCTCCACTTT,CASGQESSYNSPLHF
TRBV16,NA,NA,TRBJ2-1,TGTGCCAGCAGCCACTTGGCGGGACCCTCCTACAATGAGCAGTTCTTC,CASSHLAGPSYNEQFF
TRBV6-5,NA,NA,TRBJ2-1,TGTGCCAGCGGCTTGACGGGCTACAATGAGCAGTTCTTC,CASGLTGYNEQFF
TRBV28,NA,NA,TRBJ2-7,TGTGCCAGCAGTTTAGCGGGTGGGGCGGGACCCAACGAGCAGTACTTC,CASSLAGGAGPNEQYF
TRBV19,TRBD1,NA,TRBJ1-2,TGTGCCAGTAGTGCCGGGACAGGCCCGTTTTTCTATGGCTACACCTTC,CASSAGTGPFFYGYTF
TRBV18,TRBD1,NA,TRBJ1-6,TGTGCCAGCTCAACGGACAGGGCTAATTCACCCCTCCACTTT,CASSTDRANSPLHF
TRBV10-3,TRBD1,NA,TRBJ1-2,TGTGCCATCAGTGGGGGGCAGGGGGGTTTTTCAGATGGCTACACCTTC,CAISGGQGGFSDGYTF
TRBV10-3,NA,NA,TRBJ2-7,TGTGCCATCGGAGGTGCCTCCGGGAGCTCCGAGCAGTACTTC,CAIGGASGSSEQYF
TRBV27,NA,NA,TRBJ2-2,TGTGCCAGCAGTTTATACCCGAGGCCAGGGGACACCGGGGAGCTGTTTTTT,CASSLYPRPGDTGELFF
TRBV6-5,TRBD1,few,TRBJ1-6,TGTGCCAGCAGTTACACAGGGGCCTCGGCACCCCTCCACTTT,CASSYTGASAPLHF
TRBV14,TRBD2,NA,TRBJ2-7,TGTGCCAGCAGCCAAGGACTAGCGGGAGGTTACGAGCAGTACTTC,CASSQGLAGGYEQYF
TRBV18,TRBD1,NA,TRBJ1-2,TGTGCCAGCTCGCGGACAGGCAACGAGGGCTACACCTTC,CASSRTGNEGYTF
TRBV7-2,NA,NA,TRBJ1-6,TGTGCCAGCAGCTTAGACCACGGGGATAATTCACCCCTCCACTTT,CASSLDHGDNSPLHF
TRBV29-1,TRBD1,NA,TRBJ1-6,TGCAGCGTTGATGTATCTGGGACAGGGAGCAATTCACCCCTCCACTTT,CSVDVSGTGSNSPLHF
TRBV19,NA,few,TRBJ1-2,TGTGCCAGTAGAGCCGGGGAGACGTATGGCTACACCTTC,CASRAGETYGYTF
TRBV11-2,NA,NA,TRBJ2-3,TGTGCCAGCAGCTTAGATCAAGGGGGAGTCGCCTCAGATACGCAGTATTTT,CASSLDQGGVASDTQYF
TRBV11-3,TRBD1,once,TRBJ1-1,TGTGCCAGCAGCTACACAGGGGGCTTCACTGAAGCTTTCTTT,CASSYTGGFTEAFF
TRBV4-2,NA,NA,TRBJ1-3,TGTGCCAGCAGCACCCGGACATCGACTGGAGGAAACACCATATATTTT,CASSTRTSTGGNTIYF
TRBV9,TRBD2,NA,TRBJ2-3,TGTGCCAGCAGCGTAGGTCTAGCGGGGGGTACCTGGGGCACAGATACGCAGTATTTT,CASSVGLAGGTWGTDTQYF
TRBV4-1,NA,many,TRBJ2-3,TGCGCCAGCAGCCAAGTGGACCTACTAGTGTACACAGATACGCAGTATTTT,CASSQVDLLVYTDTQYF
TRBV27,NA,NA,TRBJ2-7,TGTGCCAGCAGTTTAAATGGGCCCCGGATCGAGCAGTACTTC,CASSLNGPRIEQYF
TRBV6-6,TRBD1,NA,TRBJ1-2,TGTGCCAGCAGTCGGAAACCCCGGACAGGAGATGACTATGGCTACACCTTC,CASSRKPRTGDDYGYTF
TRBV3-1/TRBV3-2,NA,NA,TRBJ1-4,TGTGCCAGCAGCCAAATGTCAGGGGAAAAACTGTTTTTT,CASSQMSGEKLFF
TRBV28,NA,NA,TRBJ2-3,TGTGCCACATCTAGCAGAACTAGCACAGATACGCAGTATTTT,CATSSRTSTDTQYF
TRBV28,NA,NA,TRBJ2-7,TGTGCCAGCAGTTCGAGCCCAGGGTACGAGCAGTACTTC,CASSSSPGYEQYF
TRBV11-2,NA,NA,TRBJ2-2,TGTGCCAGCAGCCGTTCGCTAGCGACCGGGGAGCTGTTTTTT,CASSRSLATGELFF
TRBV7-6,NA,NA,TRBJ2-7,TGTGCCAGCAGCGCACAGGAATATAGCGGCGAGCAGTACTTC,CASSAQEYSGEQYF
TRBV19,NA,NA,TRBJ1-2,TGTGCCAGTACCGTATTGGACAGTGCTAACTATGGCTACACCTTC,CASTVLDSANYGYTF
TRBV28,NA,NA,TRBJ2-7,TGTGCCAGCAGTATATTCCTGGACAGCCGATACGAGCAGTACTTC,CASSIFLDSRYEQYF
TRBV18,TRBD2,once,TRBJ2-1,TGTGCCAGCTCACCCCCAGTGACTAGCGGGGGTTTTTACAATGAGCAGTTCTTC,CASSPPVTSGGFYNEQFF
TRBV11-2,NA,NA,TRBJ2-2,TGTGCCAGCAGCTTTCTAGGCGGAGCCGGGGAGCTGTTTTTT,CASSFLGGAGELFF
TRBV13,TRBD2,NA,TRBJ2-3,TGTGCCAGCTCAAGGACTAGCGGAAGCACAGATACGCAGTATTTT,CASSRTSGSTDTQYF
TRBV7-9,NA,NA,TRBJ1-6,TGTGCCAGCCTCTCCGGGAGCTATAATTCACCCCTCCACTTT,CASLSGSYNSPLHF
TRBV2,NA,few,TRBJ2-2,TGTGCCAGCAGTGCTATGAACACCGGGGAGCTGTTTTTT,CASSAMNTGELFF
TRBV4-2,NA,once,TRBJ2-3,TGTGCCAGCAGCCAATCTACAGATACGCAGTATTTT,CASSQSTDTQYF
TRBV28,NA,NA,TRBJ1-2,TGTGCCAGCAAACGAGGGACATCCTCAGGCTACACCTTC,CASKRGTSSGYTF
TRBV7-2,NA,NA,TRBJ2-1,TGTGCCAGCAGCCCCTCTGGGGGCACCTACAATGAGCAGTTCTTC,CASSPSGGTYNEQFF
TRBV19,NA,NA,TRBJ2-2,TGTGCCAGTAGTGCGGGCACCGGGGAGCTGTTTTTT,CASSAGTGELFF
TRBV19,NA,NA,TRBJ1-3,TGTGCCAGTAGGGACTCAAGCTCTGGAAACACCATATATTTT,CASRDSSSGNTIYF
TRBV5-6,NA,few,TRBJ2-6,TGTGCCAGCAGCTTGCTAGGATCGGGGGCCAACGTCCTGACTTTC,CASSLLGSGANVLTF
TRBV12-3/TRBV12-4,NA,NA,TRBJ2-7,TGTGCCAGCAGTTTAACAGGGACCTACGAGCAGTACTTC,CASSLTGTYEQYF
TRBV5-1,NA,NA,TRBJ1-2,TGCGCCCGCACGCGGCGGGGCGGCCATGGCTACACCTTC,CARTRRGGHGYTF
TRBV19,TRBD2,NA,TRBJ2-3,TGTGCCAGTAGTATGGGCGGGAGCGCGGTAACAGATACGCAGTATTTT,CASSMGGSAVTDTQYF
TRBV13,NA,NA,TRBJ1-5,TGTGCCAGCAGCTTCCACAGGGGCAATCAGCCCCAGCATTTT,CASSFHRGNQPQHF
TRBV28,NA,NA,TRBJ2-2,TGTGCCAGCAGTTTACAACCTAGCACGAACACCGGGGAGCTGTTTTTT,CASSLQPSTNTGELFF
TRBV16,TRBD1,NA,TRBJ1-3,TGTGCCAGCAGCCTCGACAGGGTTCCTGGAAACACCATATATTTT,CASSLDRVPGNTIYF
TRBV19,TRBD1,NA,TRBJ2-5,TGTGCCAGTAGTCCGGAGACAGGGGGACAGACCCAGTACTTC,CASSPETGGQTQYF
TRBV5-1,NA,NA,TRBJ1-6,TGCGCCAGCAGCTTGAAGTCGCTCGGGGAGAATTCACCCCTCCACTTT,CASSLKSLGENSPLHF
TRBV27,NA,NA,TRBJ2-2,TGTGCCAGCAGGGAAGACAGGACTCTGGGCACCGGGGAGCTGTTTTTT,CASREDRTLGTGELFF